The entry below gives a single T cell receptor (beta chain) sequence along with its context. This clonotype came up a few times. Its antigen is not yet known. Per-base quality was not reported, and no clone a single base away is much larger than it. This beta chain appears as a stray read in a library generated for alpha chains; its size is not informative. Reading the label with the study, this specimen's time point is: sample taken at primary tumor resection. TCR sequencing used whole RNA extracted from tumor and nontumor lung tissue, or from cryopreserved PBMC samples, without cell sorting. The donors were some 70 patients from the lung TRACERx cohort who had early-stage, untreated non-small cell lung cancer. Only patients for whom sufficient RNA was available from at least two tumor regions were selected for TCR sequencing. A lung pathologist reviewed the tumor and adjacent nontumor lung specimens before the specimens were selected.

From the germline V gene, CDR1 is SGHVS and CDR2 is FQNEAQ. Trimming removed 2 bases from V and 2 bases from J, leaving 13 bases between the germline ends. Spanning cysteine to valine, the CDR3 consists of 15 amino acids. This entry keeps only the CDR3 DNA: 45 bases, framed from base 1. Libraries were built with 5' RACE. TCRdb shows the sequencer as NextSeq 500. To allow correction of PCR and sequencing errors, the TCR library protocol tagged every TCR cDNA molecule with a unique molecular identifier. In the authors' own workflow: Decombinator tools were used for TCR identification, UMI-based error correction and CDR3 extraction. Expanded TCRs were defined as those above a frequency of 2 per 1,000, corresponding to the top 1% of the tumor frequency distribution. Renyi diversity was calculated using the R vegan package after each repertoire was subsampled 100 times to 5,000 TCRs. CDR3 similarity networks were constructed using string-kernel similarity of amino acid triplets, with links drawn between CDR3s whose pairwise similarity was above 0.82. TCRdb ran its own pipeline on the public reads, namely fastp trimming at Q25 and MiXCR clone calling, and kept in-frame beta chains. Rows matching on CDR3 protein sequence are summarized as one entry with the most common DNA and genes. The V and J calls follow TCRdb's processing rather than the paper's. The sample contains thousands of distinct CDR3 sequences, approximately 20% of them found a single time. The biggest ten clones account for approximately 22% of the sample.

The data belong to a study of spatial heterogeneity in lung cancer (dated by TCRdb to the late 2010s). Concerning the study at large: Beta-chain transcripts were consistently detected in greater numbers than alpha-chain transcripts, which likely reflects a higher abundance of beta-chain transcripts. In the raw uncorrected reads, each unique combination of TCR and UMI appeared more than ten times on average. In non-small cell lung cancer, the study made a quantitative comparison of TCR alpha and beta repertoires among multiple tumor regions, matched nontumor lung and blood. TCR repertoire features were related to nonsynonymous mutation counts determined by whole-exome sequencing of tumor tissue. At surgery, both alpha and beta chains were TCR-sequenced in more than 200 tumor regions, fewer than 85 matched nontumor lung samples and 56 PBMC samples. The full study reports these points: Additional single-cell paired TCR alpha and beta sequencing was considered necessary to confirm, at a functional level, the hypothesis that regional TCRs recognize regional mutations.

The receptor comes from a male donor with early-stage non-small cell lung cancer. The receptor chain draws on TRBV7-8 and TRBJ2-7; the D gene lacks a confident call. The sample consisted of normal lung tissue next to the tumor, taken at surgery. The DNA is TGTGCCAGCAGCTTATGGCCAACCCCGGCCTACGAGCAGTACGTC. Its translation reads: CASSLWPTPAYEQYV.